There are a few counts of the clone carrying this T cell receptor beta chain. Graves' hyperthyroidism was deemed stable given no ophthalmopathy progression within 18 months. Diagnosing involved the use of clinical symptoms, serum thyroxine and TRAb, thyroid ultrasound and orbital computed tomography. Each 10 ml fresh peripheral blood draw supplied the PBMCs. V lost 3 bases to trimming and J lost 7 bases; unmatched junction nucleotides: 6. From germline, CDR1 is MGHRA and CDR2 YSYEKL. CDR3 length equals 14 residues. There were TCR beta CDR3 regions amplified from RNA transcripts. TCR CDR3 underwent first-round RT-PCR with the HTBI primer set. TCRdb reanalysed the multiplex PCR reads using MiXCR and keeps one entry per CDR3 protein. Of 550,000 to 800,000 distinct CDR3 sequences in the sample, about 17% were seen once. The data are from a study of T cells in Graves' hyperthyroidism and ophthalmopathy.

The chain combines TRBV4-1 with TRBJ1-5; 7 bases agree with TRBD1. The TCR was taken from a young man with Graves' hyperthyroidism. What was sequenced was blood. The CDR3: CASSQGTVAQPQHF. DNA for the CDR3: TGCGCCAGCAGCCAGGGGACAGTAGCACAGCCCCAGCATTTT.